This T cell receptor beta chain was recovered during a study of neurological immune-mediated disorders. Study conclusions and caveats: HTLV-1-associated myelopathy had the most TCR clonal expansion, and multiple sclerosis had the least, less than healthy controls.

5'RACE with 10-nucleotide random UMIs generated the cDNA. A single run covered 15-18 subjects with over 170 million TCR-beta sequences. A single record per CDR3 protein comes from TCRdb applying MiXCR to the 5' RACE reads. The sample carries some 61,000 distinct CDR3 sequences, 3.5% to 5% recorded once. The unsorted libraries had their origin in 2 million PBMCs stored at -80 C. A word on this clonotype: Its target is unknown.

V was clipped by 2 bases and J by 2 bases, with 10 bases between them. The CDR3 is made up of 15 amino acids. The germline V gene encodes CDR1 DFQATT and CDR2 SNEGSKA (reference sequence). The sample was PBMCs. The source is a man aged 25-40 years with multiple sclerosis. The V gene is TRBV20-1, the J gene TRBJ2-6; D tentatively fits TRBD1 or TRBD2 (6 bases each). Here the CDR3 reads CSARKRGAGANVLTF. The DNA for the CDR3 is TGCAGTGCTAGAAAAAGGGGGGCTGGGGCCAACGTCCTGACTTTC.